These 24 T cell receptor beta chains originate from one sample sequenced in a study of T cell responses to AZD1222 COVID-19 vaccine. Here immunoSEQ multiplex PCR was the method, and the copy in TCRdb shows in-frame clones only, minus some. The sample holds around 130,000 clones, 80% to 90% seen once. Sample: peripheral blood, taken 28 days after the second AZD1222 dose. Receptor source: an adult who received the AZD1222 COVID-19 vaccine.

This chain links TRBV2 with TRBJ2-7, with D maybe TRBD1 (6 bases). The V gene lost 7 bases and the J gene lost 0 bases, with 16 bases spanning the gap. The CDR3 contains 15 residues. Per the germline V gene, CDR1 is SNHLY and CDR2 is FYNNEI. CDR3 bases: TGTGCCAGCAAAGAACAGGGAGTCCCCTCCTACGAGCAGTACTTC. The encoded protein is CASKEQGVPSYEQYF.

This sequence joins TRBV6-6 and TRBJ1-3; D remains ambiguous. CDR1 and CDR2 (germline): MNHNY, SVGAGI (reference sequence). The CDR3 spans 14 residues. The V end was cut by 2 bases, the J end by 0 bases, with 5 bases between. The CDR3 spells CASSYVNSGNTIYF. CDR3 sequence (DNA): TGTGCCAGCAGTTACGTAAACTCTGGAAACACCATATATTTT.

The genes are TRBV5-1 and TRBJ2-7; D may be TRBD1 (5 bases). CDR1 is SGHRS, CDR2 YFSETQ, per germline. V lost 2 bases and J lost 5, with 14 bases in between. This CDR3 has 14 residues. CDR3 nucleotides: TGCGCCAGCAGCTTTTCGCAGGGTAACGACGAGCAGTACTTC. Its protein product is CASSFSQGNDEQYF.

The chain couples TRBV2 to TRBJ1-5, with a possible D match to TRBD1 (5 bases). Germline V gene sequence: CDR1 SNHLY, CDR2 FYNNEI. The V and J ends lost 7 bases and 2 bases respectively, with 21 bases between them. The CDR3 covers 17 residues. The CDR3 sequence: CASKSGGRRDGNQPQHF. In DNA form, the CDR3 reads TGTGCCAGCAAAAGTGGGGGTAGAAGGGACGGCAATCAGCCCCAGCATTTT.

A single count supports this clone. The CDR3 coding sequence is TGCAGCGTCGACGGGGACACTGAAGCTTTCTTT. The encoded protein is CSVDGDTEAFF. This chain links TRBV29-1 with TRBJ1-1; D unclear. V dropped 6 bases and J dropped 3 bases, with 8 bases sitting between them. CDR1 and CDR2 (germline): SQVTM, ANQGSEA. The CDR3 has 11 residues.

This sequence joins TRBV19 and TRBJ1-6; tentative D call: TRBD1 (5 bases). Germline V gene sequence: CDR1 LNHDA, CDR2 SQIVND (reference sequence). Trimming pared 7 bases from V and 7 bases from J, leaving 11 bases between. The CDR3 is 13 amino acids. Here the CDR3 reads CASNGGVNSPLHF. The CDR3 DNA sequence: TGTGCCAGTAACGGGGGGGTGAATTCACCCCTCCACTTT.

About this clone: Relative to the germline gene, one junction end is altered; a read error may explain this. The chain combines TRBV11-3 with TRBJ1-1, with D possibly matching TRBD1 (6 bases). This CDR3 spans 12 amino acids. CDR1 and CDR2 (germline): SGHNT, YENEEA. The CDR3 loop reads CASSPGGAETFF. CDR3 bases: TGTGCCAGCAGCCCGGGGGGGGCTGAAACTTTCTTT.

V and J are TRBV5-4 and TRBJ2-7, with 9 bases aligning to TRBD2. V lost 0 bases to trimming and J lost 4 bases; unmatched junction nucleotides: 5. The CDR3 has 15 residues. The germline gives CDR1 SGHNT, CDR2 YYREEE (reference sequence). The CDR3 here is CASSLEAGGPYEQYF. The CDR3 DNA reads TGTGCCAGCAGCTTGGAGGCGGGAGGGCCTTACGAGCAGTACTTC.

This chain joins TRBV6-5 and TRBJ1-6; tentatively, D is TRBD1 (6 bases). There are 14 residues in the CDR3. The germline gives CDR1 MNHEY, CDR2 SVGAGI. Trimming left V 8 bases short and J 8 bases short, with 16 bases between. CDR3 region: CASGTGGGHSPLHF. The DNA for the CDR3 is TGTGCCAGCGGCACAGGTGGGGGGCATTCACCCCTCCACTTT.

The chain carries TRBV11-1 and TRBJ1-1, with 7 nucleotides matching TRBD1. This CDR3 is 13 amino acids long. Germline V gene data show CDR1 as SGHAT and CDR2 as FQDESV (reference sequence). J was trimmed by 2 bases and V by 5 bases; bases with no gene match: 2. This CDR3 reads CASSRTGNTEAFF. DNA for the CDR3: TGTGCCAGCAGCCGGACAGGAAACACTGAAGCTTTCTTT.

This chain uses TRBV19 with TRBJ2-5, with TRBD1 matching over 9 bases. The CDR3 is 15 residues long. The germline V gene has CDR1 LNHDA and CDR2 SQIVND (reference sequence). V gave up 4 bases and J gave up 5 bases; unmatched junction bases: 8. The CDR3 nucleotides read TGTGCCAGTAGTAAAAGAAACAGGGGGCTGGAGACCCAGTACTTC. Its protein product is CASSKRNRGLETQYF.

V is TRBV18 and J is TRBJ1-5; a weak D match, TRBD1 (6 bases). The CDR3 length is 15 residues. Germline CDR1 is KGHSH and CDR2 is LQKENI. V was cut by 1 base and J by 4 bases, with 11 bases left in between. The CDR3 reads CASSPRTGRNQPQHF. CDR3 sequence (DNA): TGTGCCAGCTCACCACGTACAGGGCGGAATCAGCCCCAGCATTTT.

This clone was seen once. The chain uses TRBV7-3 and TRBJ1-1; D unclear. V lost 5 bases and J 3 bases, leaving 10 bases between the germline ends. The CDR3 consists of 13 residues. From germline, CDR1 is SGHTA and CDR2 FQGTGA. CDR3 sequence: CASSPNSYTEAFF. DNA for the CDR3: TGTGCCAGCAGCCCAAACAGCTACACTGAAGCTTTCTTT.

This clone was seen only a few times. V and J are TRBV5-5 and TRBJ2-7; D is undetermined. The CDR3 loop spans 14 amino acids. With 2 bases removed from V and 6 bases from J, the gap between germline ends came to 15 bases. Germline V gene sequence: CDR1 SGHKS, CDR2 YYEKEE (reference sequence). The CDR3 protein is CASSFGTHSIEQYF. The DNA for the CDR3 is TGTGCCAGCAGCTTCGGTACACACTCCATCGAGCAGTACTTC.

This clone was counted between two and nine times. This chain joins TRBV4-1 and TRBJ2-7; 13 nucleotides align to TRBD2. The junction had 6 bases not matched to a gene; V was cut back by 4 bases and J by 3 bases. Germline CDR1 is MGHRA and CDR2 is YSYEKL. The CDR3 is made up of 16 amino acids. The CDR3 coding sequence is TGCGCCAGCAGCCCTGTACTAGCGGGAGGGAACTACGAGCAGTACTTC. This encodes CASSPVLAGGNYEQYF.

V usage is TRBV6-5 and J usage is TRBJ2-7; 8 bases line up with TRBD1. The CDR3 sequence is 14 residues long. Germline-derived CDR1 and CDR2 are MNHEY and SVGAGI. V was pared by 6 bases and J by 0 bases, with 4 bases of the junction left unmatched. The CDR3, as DNA: TGTGCCAGCAGCAGACAGGGGTTCTCCTACGAGCAGTACTTC. It yields the protein CASSRQGFSYEQYF.

This clone was counted a few times. The chain employs TRBV3-1 (or the pseudogene TRBV3-2) and TRBJ1-1; unclear D gene. Trimming shortened V by 0 bases and J by 4 bases, and 12 bases separated the two germline ends. The CDR3 contains 15 residues. Germline CDR1 and CDR2: LGHDT and YNNKEL (reference sequence). The CDR3 here is CASSQDSAGSTEAFF. In DNA form, the CDR3 reads TGTGCCAGCAGCCAAGATTCAGCCGGGTCCACTGAAGCTTTCTTT.

This chain uses TRBV9 with TRBJ1-1; D may be TRBD1 (5 bases). The germline CDR1 and CDR2 sequences are SGDLS and YYNGEE. Deletions cut 4 bases from V and 4 bases from J, with 11 bases between. The CDR3 contains 13 residues. CDR3 nucleotides: TGTGCCAGCAGCCGGGCGGGGGGCACTGAAGCTTTCTTT. It encodes CASSRAGGTEAFF.

The chain carries TRBV6-5 and TRBJ2-5; D is uncertain. Per germline, CDR1 MNHEY and CDR2 SVGAGI. Trimming shortened V by 8 bases and J by 2 bases, and 6 bases separated the two germline ends. This CDR3 spans 11 amino acids. The CDR3 nucleotides read TGTGCCAGCGGCCTTCAAGAGACCCAGTACTTC. The encoded protein is CASGLQETQYF.

V is TRBV28 and J is TRBJ1-1; D is unresolved. The CDR3 spans 15 residues. The germline V gene encodes CDR1 MDHEN and CDR2 SYDVKM. Between the trimmed V and J ends, which lost 6 bases and 0 bases, there was a span of 14 bases. The CDR3 protein is CASSGGGFLNTEAFF. In DNA, the CDR3 is TGTGCCAGCAGCGGAGGCGGGTTTTTGAACACTGAAGCTTTCTTT.

The chain has TRBV6-5 and TRBJ2-5, with 7 bases aligning to TRBD2. Trimming took 0 bases from V and 5 from J; bases not matched to a gene: 6. Germline CDR1 reads MNHEY; CDR2 reads SVGAGI. The CDR3 loop spans 15 amino acids. The CDR3 DNA is TGTGCCAGCAGTTACTCGCCGGGAGGTAGGGAGACCCAGTACTTC. Translation gives CASSYSPGGRETQYF.

The J gene is TRBJ2-3, the V gene TRBV6-5; 7 nucleotides agree with TRBD1. This CDR3 is 15 amino acids long. V shed 2 bases, J shed 2 bases, and the junction held 4 bases outside the gene matches. Germline CDR1 and CDR2: MNHEY and SVGAGI. CDR3 sequence reads: CASSYAGGFTDTQYF. CDR3 in DNA: TGTGCCAGCAGTTACGCAGGGGGATTCACAGATACGCAGTATTTT.

This clone appeared once. The chain carries TRBV30 and TRBJ1-1; D gene uncertain. CDR1 GTSNPN and CDR2 SVGIG come from the germline V gene (reference sequence). V was pared by 3 bases and J by 0 bases, with 2 bases between. The CDR3 loop spans 11 amino acids. The CDR3 region is CAWRMNTEAFF. The CDR3 DNA reads as TGTGCCTGGAGAATGAACACTGAAGCTTTCTTT.

The chain has TRBV15 and TRBJ2-4, with D possibly matching TRBD1 (6 bases). The CDR3 contains 15 residues. CDR1 is LNHNV and CDR2 is YYDKDF in the germline V gene (reference sequence). Trimming pared 0 bases from V and 6 bases from J, leaving 12 bases between. CDR3 nucleotides: TGTGCCACCAGCAGAGATTCCCCCAGGGGAAACATTCAGTACTTC. Residues: CATSRDSPRGNIQYF.